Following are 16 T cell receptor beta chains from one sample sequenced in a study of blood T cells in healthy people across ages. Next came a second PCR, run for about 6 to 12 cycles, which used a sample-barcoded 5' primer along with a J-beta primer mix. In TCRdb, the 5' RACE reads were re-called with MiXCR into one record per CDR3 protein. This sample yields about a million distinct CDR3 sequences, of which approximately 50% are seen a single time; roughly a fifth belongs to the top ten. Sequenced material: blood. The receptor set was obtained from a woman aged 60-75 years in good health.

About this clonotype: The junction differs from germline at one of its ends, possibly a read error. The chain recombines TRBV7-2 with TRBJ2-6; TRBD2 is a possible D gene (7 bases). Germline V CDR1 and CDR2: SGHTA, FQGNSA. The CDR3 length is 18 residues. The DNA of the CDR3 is TGTGCCAGCAGTGGGGGGGGCAGGGCAGTCTCTGGGGCCAACATCCTGACTTTC. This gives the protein CASSGGGRAVSGANILTF.

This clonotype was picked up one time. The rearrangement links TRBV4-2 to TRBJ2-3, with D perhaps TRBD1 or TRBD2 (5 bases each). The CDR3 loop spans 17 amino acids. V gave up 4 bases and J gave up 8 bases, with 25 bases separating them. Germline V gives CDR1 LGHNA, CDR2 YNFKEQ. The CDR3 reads CASSLTRSRQITGTQYF. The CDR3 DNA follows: TGTGCCAGCAGCCTTACTAGATCCAGACAGATTACGGGTACGCAGTATTTT.

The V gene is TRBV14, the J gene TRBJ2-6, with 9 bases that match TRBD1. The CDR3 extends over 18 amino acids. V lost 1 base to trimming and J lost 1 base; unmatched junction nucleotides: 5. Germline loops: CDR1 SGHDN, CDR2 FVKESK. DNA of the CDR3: TGTGCCAGCAGCCAAGGGTACAGGGGGCCTTCTGGGGCCAACGTCCTGACTTTC. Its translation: CASSQGYRGPSGANVLTF. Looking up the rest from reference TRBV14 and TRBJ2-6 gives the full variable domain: EAGVTQFPSHSVIEKGQTVTLRCDPISGHDNLYWYRRVMGKEIKFLLHFVKESKQDESGMPNNRFLAERTGGTYSTLKVQPAELEDSGVYFCASSQGYRGPSGANVLTFGAGSRLTVL.

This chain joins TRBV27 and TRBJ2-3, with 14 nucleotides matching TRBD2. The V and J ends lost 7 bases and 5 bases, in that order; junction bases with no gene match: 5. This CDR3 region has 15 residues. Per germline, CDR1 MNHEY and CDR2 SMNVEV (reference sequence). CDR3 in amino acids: CASKPGLAGVDTQYF. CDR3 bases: TGTGCCAGCAAACCGGGACTAGCGGGAGTAGATACGCAGTATTTT.

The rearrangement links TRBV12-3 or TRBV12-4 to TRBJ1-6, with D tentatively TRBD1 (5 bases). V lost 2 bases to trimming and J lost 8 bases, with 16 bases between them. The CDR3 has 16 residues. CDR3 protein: CASSLSGASTHSPLHF. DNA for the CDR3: TGTGCCAGCAGTTTAAGCGGGGCCAGCACTCATTCACCCCTCCACTTT.

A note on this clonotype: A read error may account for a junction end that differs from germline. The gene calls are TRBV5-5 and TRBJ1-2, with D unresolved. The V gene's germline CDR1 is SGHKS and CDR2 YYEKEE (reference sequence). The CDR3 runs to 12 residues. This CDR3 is CASSQSGDGCTF. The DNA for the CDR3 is TGTGCCAGCAGCCAAAGCGGGGATGGCTGCACCTTC.

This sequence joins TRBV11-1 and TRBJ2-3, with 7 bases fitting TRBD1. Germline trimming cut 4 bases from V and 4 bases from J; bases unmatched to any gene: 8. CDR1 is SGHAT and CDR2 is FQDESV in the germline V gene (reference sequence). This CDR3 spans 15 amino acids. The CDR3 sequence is CASSSTGVYPDTQYF. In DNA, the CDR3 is TGTGCCAGCAGCTCTACAGGGGTCTATCCAGATACGCAGTATTTT.

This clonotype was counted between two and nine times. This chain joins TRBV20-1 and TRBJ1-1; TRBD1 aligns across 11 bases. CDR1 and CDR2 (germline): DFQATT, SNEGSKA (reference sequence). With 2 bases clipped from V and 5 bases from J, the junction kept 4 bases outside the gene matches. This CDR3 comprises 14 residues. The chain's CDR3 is CSARSGQGATEAFF. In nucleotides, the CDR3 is TGCAGTGCTAGATCAGGACAGGGGGCTACTGAAGCTTTCTTT.

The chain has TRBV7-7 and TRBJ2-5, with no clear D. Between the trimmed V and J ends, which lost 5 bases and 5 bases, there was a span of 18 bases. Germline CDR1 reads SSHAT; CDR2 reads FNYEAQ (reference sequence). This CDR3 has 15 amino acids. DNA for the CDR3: TGTGCCAGCAGCCCTGGGGTGTCTTCCGCGGAGACCCAGTACTTC. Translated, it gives CASSPGVSSAETQYF.

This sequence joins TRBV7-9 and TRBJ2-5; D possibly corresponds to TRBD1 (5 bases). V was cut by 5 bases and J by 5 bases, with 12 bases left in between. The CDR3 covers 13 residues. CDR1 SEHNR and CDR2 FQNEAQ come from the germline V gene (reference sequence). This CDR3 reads CASSPRADETQYF. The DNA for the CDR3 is TGTGCCAGCAGCCCCAGGGCGGACGAGACCCAGTACTTC.

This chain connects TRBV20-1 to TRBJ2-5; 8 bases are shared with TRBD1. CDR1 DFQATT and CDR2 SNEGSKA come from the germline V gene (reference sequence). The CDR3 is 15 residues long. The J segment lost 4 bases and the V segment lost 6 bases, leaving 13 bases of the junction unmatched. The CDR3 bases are TGCAGTGCCATAAACAGACAGGGGTATCGAGAGACCCAGTACTTC. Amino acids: CSAINRQGYRETQYF.

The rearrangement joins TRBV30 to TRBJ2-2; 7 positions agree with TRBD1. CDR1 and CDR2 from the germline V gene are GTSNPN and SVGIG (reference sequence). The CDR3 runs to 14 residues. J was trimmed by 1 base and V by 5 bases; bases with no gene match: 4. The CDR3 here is CAWPGTENTGELFF. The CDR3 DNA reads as TGTGCCTGGCCCGGGACAGAGAACACCGGGGAGCTGTTTTTT. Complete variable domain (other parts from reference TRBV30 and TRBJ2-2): SQTIHQWPATLVQPVGSPLSLECTVEGTSNPNLYWYRQAAGRGLQLLFYSVGIGQISSEVPQNLSASRPQDRQFILSSKKLLLSDSGFYLCAWPGTENTGELFFGEGSRLTVL.

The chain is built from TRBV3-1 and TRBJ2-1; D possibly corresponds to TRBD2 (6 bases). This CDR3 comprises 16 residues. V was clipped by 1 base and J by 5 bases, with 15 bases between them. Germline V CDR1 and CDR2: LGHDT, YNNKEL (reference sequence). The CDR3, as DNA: TGTGCCAGCAGCCAAGTCTGGGGGAGGACCGACAATGAGCAGTTCTTC. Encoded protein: CASSQVWGRTDNEQFF.

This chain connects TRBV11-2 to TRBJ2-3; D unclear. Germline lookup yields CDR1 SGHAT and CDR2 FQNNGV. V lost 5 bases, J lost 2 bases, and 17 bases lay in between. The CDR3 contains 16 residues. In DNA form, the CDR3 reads TGTGCCAGCAGCCCAGGCGGCTTCGGGCCCACAGATACGCAGTATTTT. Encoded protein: CASSPGGFGPTDTQYF.

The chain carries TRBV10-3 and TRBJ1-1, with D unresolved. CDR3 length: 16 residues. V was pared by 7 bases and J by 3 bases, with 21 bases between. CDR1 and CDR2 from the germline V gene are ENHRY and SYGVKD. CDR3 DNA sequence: TGTGCCATCAAAAAACGCCCGGACCCCGGTGACACTGAAGCTTTCTTT. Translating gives CAIKKRPDPGDTEAFF.

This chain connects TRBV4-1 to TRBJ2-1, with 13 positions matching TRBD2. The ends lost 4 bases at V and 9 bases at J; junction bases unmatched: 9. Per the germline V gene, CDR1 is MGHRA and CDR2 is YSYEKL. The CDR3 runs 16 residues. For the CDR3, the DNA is TGCGCCAGCAGCCCTTACGGACTAGCGGGAGTAGGTGAGCAGTTCTTC. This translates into CASSPYGLAGVGEQFF.